The source of this T cell receptor (beta chain) is a study of T cell responses to AZD1222 COVID-19 vaccine. The repertoire was sequenced with immunoSEQ multiplex PCR; TCRdb's copy has only in-frame clones and lacks some. This repertoire shows 100,000 to 150,000 clones, around 85% found once; its top ten account for almost 4.5%. CDR1 and CDR2 from the germline V gene are SGHRS and YFSETQ. The ends lost 0 bases at V and 7 bases at J; junction bases unmatched: 7. The CDR3 sequence is 16 residues long. The gene calls are TRBV5-1 and TRBJ1-6, with 7 bases aligning to TRBD1. The TCR comes from an adult who received the AZD1222 COVID-19 vaccine. Here the sequenced sample was peripheral blood, taken 28 days after the second AZD1222 dose. The CDR3 nucleotides read TGCGCCAGCAGCTTGGCCAGTTCAGGGGGGAATTCACCCCTCCACTTT. Its translation is CASSLASSGGNSPLHF.